The clone carrying this T cell receptor (beta chain) appeared a few times. Its target is unknown. The Oncomine TCR Beta short-read assay sequenced DNA from cultured CD4+ T cells. MiXCR, run by TCRdb on the PCR reads, gives a single entry per CDR3 protein. Altogether about 8,900 distinct CDR3 sequences are present, over 30% being singletons, with the ten largest covering more than 15%. V was pared by 1 base and J by 4 bases, with 3 bases of the junction left unmatched. The CDR3 consists of 14 residues. The V gene's germline CDR1 is SGHRS and CDR2 YFSETQ. The data belong to a study of vaccination and CD4 T cells after COVID-19. Study in general: Two doses of either BNT162b2 or mRNA-1273 vaccine were given to participants.

Regarding treatment: approximately nine-day PBMC culture with coronavirus spike peptide pools or control peptides (ViraFEST assay). It was with roughly 9.6 IU/ml IL-2 and 9.5 to 10 ug/ml peptide pools that 2.2 million or so PBMCs per well were cultured. The chain employs TRBV5-1 and TRBJ2-3; 7 positions match TRBD2. The sequenced sample was CD4+ T cells from blood, cultured in vitro. The TCR sequence derives from a human donor who had recovered from COVID-19. As DNA, the CDR3 is TGCGCCAGCAGCTTGACAGCGGGGTCAGATACGCAGTATTTT. Protein product: CASSLTAGSDTQYF.